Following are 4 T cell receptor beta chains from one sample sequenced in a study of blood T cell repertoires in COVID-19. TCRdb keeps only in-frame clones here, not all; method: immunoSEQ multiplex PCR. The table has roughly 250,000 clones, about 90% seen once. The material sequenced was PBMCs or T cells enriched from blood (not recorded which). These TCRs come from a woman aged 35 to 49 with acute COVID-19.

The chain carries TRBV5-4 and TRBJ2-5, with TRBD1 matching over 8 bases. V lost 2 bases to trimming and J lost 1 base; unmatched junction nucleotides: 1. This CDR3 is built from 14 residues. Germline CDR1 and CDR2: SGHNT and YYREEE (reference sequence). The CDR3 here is CASSLGTGQETQYF. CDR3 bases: TGTGCCAGCAGCTTAGGGACAGGCCAAGAGACCCAGTACTTC. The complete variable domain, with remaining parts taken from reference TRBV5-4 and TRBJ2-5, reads ETGVTQSPTHLIKTRGQQVTLRCSSQSGHNTVSWYQQALGQGPQFIFQYYREEENGRGNFPPRFSGLQFPNYSSELNVNALELDDSALYLCASSLGTGQETQYFGPGTRLLVL.

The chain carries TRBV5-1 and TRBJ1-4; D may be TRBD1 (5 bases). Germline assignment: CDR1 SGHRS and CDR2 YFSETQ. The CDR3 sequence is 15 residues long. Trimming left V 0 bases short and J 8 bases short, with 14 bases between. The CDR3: CASSLGGRIREKLFF. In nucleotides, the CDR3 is TGCGCCAGCAGCTTGGGGGGCAGGATAAGGGAAAAACTGTTTTTT.

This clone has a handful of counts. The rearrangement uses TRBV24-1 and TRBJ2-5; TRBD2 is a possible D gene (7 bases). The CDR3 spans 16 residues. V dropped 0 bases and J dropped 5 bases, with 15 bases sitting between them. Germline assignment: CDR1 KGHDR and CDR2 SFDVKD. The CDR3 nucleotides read TGTGCCACCAGTGATTTGGGGGCAGGGGAGGGGGAGACCCAGTACTTC. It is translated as CATSDLGAGEGETQYF.

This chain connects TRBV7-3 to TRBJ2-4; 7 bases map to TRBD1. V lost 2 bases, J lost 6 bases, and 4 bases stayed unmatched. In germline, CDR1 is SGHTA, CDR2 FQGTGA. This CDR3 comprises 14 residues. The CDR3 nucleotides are TGTGCCAGCAGCTTAGGACCAGGGGGAAACATTCAGTACTTC. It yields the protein CASSLGPGGNIQYF.